This T cell receptor (beta chain) was obtained from a study of shared clonotypes between healthy human individuals (dated by TCRdb to 2020 to 2022). A note on the overall study: Three men and a couple of women, aged 18 to 49 years, made up the cohort. For each donor, CD4 naive and CD4 memory were each given three plates, CD8 naive was given two plates, and CD8 memory was given one plate. Different laboratories and diverse techniques were used to prepare libraries and sequence TCR repertoires, to increase sequencing depth and limit assay-specific biases. To estimate repertoire size and how much clonotypes are shared between individuals, the study performed deep sequencing of blood TCR repertoires from a handful of healthy adults. Between about 0.8 and 8.9 billion PBMCs per donor were obtained by leukapheresis. General conclusions and limits of the study: About 4.5% of naive CD4, 3.5% of naive CD8, 2% to 2.5% of memory CD4, and over 0.35% of memory CD8 clonotypes were shared across several donors. Pairwise subsampling indicated that sequencing depth was expected to affect the degree of clonotype sharing among donors. Sampling was restricted to blood, and TCR repertoires in tissues likely differ from the TCR repertoires found in blood. Naive subsets generally had larger estimated clonotype richness than memory subsets. Because the study included only a small number of donors, the genetic and exposure-history diversity represented was limited. Compared with non-shared clonotypes, the clonotypes found in all four sorted-subset donors had higher generation probabilities. Incomplete sequencing was indicated by rarefaction of sorted-subset datasets, despite the large sequencing depth.

Donors were healthy HIV-negative adults with no recently reported acute infections or vaccinations. All donors were Caucasian adults living in Nashville, Tennessee, USA. Magnetic negative selection was used to enrich CD4+ T cells, after which naive cells were positively selected on CD45RA and the negative fraction became the memory subset. After blood collection by leukapheresis, PBMCs were isolated using Ficoll-Histopaque density gradient centrifugation and then cryopreserved in the vapor phase of liquid nitrogen. Purity and quantity of every magnetically sorted T cell population were checked by analytical flow cytometry. Each sorted fraction had its genomic DNA isolated and then quantified by UV absorbance on a Nanodrop 2000c. The CDR3 numbers 13 residues from cysteine through phenylalanine. Only the CDR3 region is kept as DNA, spanning 39 bases read in frame from base 1. V is trimmed back by 3 bases and J by 4 bases, and the junction contains 2 bases that no gene match accounts for. CDR1 and CDR2 were assigned from the germline V gene as SGHRS and YFSETQ.

Using the deep immunoSEQ assay, multiplex PCR amplified TCR CDR3 regions from genomic DNA. For each cell subset, the extracted genomic DNA was distributed evenly across all wells of several immunoSEQ 96-well plates, and each plate served as one replicate. For sorted subsets, each replicate PCR was loaded with approximately 0.2 ug genomic DNA, equivalent to about 30,000 T cell genomes. Purified libraries were measured with a Qubit 3.0 fluorometer, size-checked on a Bioanalyzer 2100, and measured again with the KAPA Library Quantification kit. A separate single-read 150-cycle Illumina NextSeq 550 flow cell was used to sequence each immunoSEQ 96-well plate. Per the original workflow: Because the immunoSEQ output included only junctional sequences and no quality scores, the filtering could not be the same as the filtering used for full-length reads. To assign V/J genes and CDR3, sequences were annotated against IMGT germline references using PyIR, a Python wrapper for IgBLAST v1.9. Any read was removed if the V/J assignment was weak (E-value above 1e-6), the CDR3 was missing, or the read contained stop codons, out-of-frame junctions, or ambiguous translated residues. V3J clonotypes were defined as sequences sharing the same inferred V gene, J gene, and CDR3 amino acid sequence. Percentage overlap between repertoires was calculated by dividing the number of shared unique clonotypes by the size of the smaller repertoire. Richness of each repertoire was evaluated using RTK rarefaction, the Chao1 estimator, and Recon v2.1 estimates of unobserved clonotypes. For all TCRbeta clonotypes obtained by the gDNA method from several donors, generation probabilities were computed with OLGA. The table was pulled from immuneACCESS by TCRdb, which kept in-frame rearrangements only. Such tables lose some clones; where checked, under half of the loss comes from unresolved V genes, and the rest has no known cause. V and J calls and clone size are copied from that table; D and trimming were computed from the DNA. The sample table records hundreds of thousands of clones; more than 70% of these occur just once. The ten largest clonotypes hold about 1.8% of the sample.

Points on this clone: Its antigen is currently not known. Within one base of it there is no much larger clone, and no base qualities were kept.

Sequenced sample: memory CD4+ T cells sorted from blood. The cell subset or site tag for this specimen amounts to: CD45RA-negative fraction. The sequence is built from TRBV5-1 and TRBJ2-7; TRBD2 fits 9 bases in the junction. This TCR was sampled from a woman in her 30s in good health. The CDR3 in this case is CASSSSGMYEQYF. Here is the DNA: TGCGCCAGCAGCTCTAGCGGGATGTACGAGCAGTACTTC.